This T cell receptor beta chain was retrieved from a study of cytomegalovirus exposure and HLA in healthy donors. On this clone itself: The antigen is undetermined.

The PCR contained 60 Vbeta and 13 Jbeta primers. Generated by immunoSEQ multiplex PCR, the TCRdb table keeps only in-frame clones and is missing some. The sample consists of hundreds of thousands of clones, roughly 84% of them appearing once. The study's findings and limits: Cytomegalovirus-associated status was assigned to 150 to 200 TCR beta chains. From TCR beta sequences, most subjects' HLA-A and HLA-B alleles were reportedly predicted accurately. An apparent linkage of common viral pathogens to several of the most significant clusters emerged in a later analysis.

The germline V gene has CDR1 SQVTM and CDR2 ANQGSEA. V lost 7 bases and J lost 0, with 9 bases in between. This CDR3 contains 12 residues. Sequenced input: PBMCs. This receptor was obtained from a girl aged 2-10 years in good health and CMV-seronegative. The chain combines TRBV29-1 with TRBJ2-5; D is uncertain. The CDR3 coding sequence is TGCAGCGCAAGCAGGTACCAAGAGACCCAGTACTTC. Its translation is CSASRYQETQYF.